The TCR beta chain described here comes from a study of human T cells and chemical hapten exposure. Study context: Researchers reported sensitizing a 2 cm by 2 cm upper inner arm skin site with 2% DPC.

This clonotype was counted ten times or more. Its antigen remains unknown. V lost 4 bases, J lost 4 bases, and 8 bases lay in between. This CDR3 comprises 12 residues. From germline, CDR1 is SQVTM and CDR2 ANQGSEA. Regarding the study as a whole: In comparison with controls, expanded TCRs gave rise to a significantly larger number of large CDR3 similarity clusters.

Unique molecular identifiers were attached to individual cDNA molecules during library preparation. From the RACE reads, TCRdb called clonotypes with MiXCR, one entry per CDR3 protein. The sample carries more than 35,000 distinct CDR3 sequences, approximately 6.3% recorded once. Sample time point: patch test 1, 2 weeks after DPC sensitization. Treatment: therapeutic diphenylcyclopropenone sensitization with weekly scalp DPC. Extraction of total RNA was performed on unfractionated whole blood. This chain uses TRBV29-1 with TRBJ1-5; D unclear. The sample here was whole blood, taken in connection with sensitization to the hapten diphenylcyclopropenone (DPC). The clonotype originates from a woman in her 30s with alopecia areata. Some clones in this sample may be carry-over from other donors' samples. DNA of the CDR3: TGCAGCGTTGCGGGGTTTAATCAGCCCCAGCATTTT. Amino acid sequence: CSVAGFNQPQHF.